This TCR beta chain is drawn from a study of blood T cell repertoires in COVID-19. Study in general: Specimens from acute and convalescent COVID-19 originated in the United States, Italy and Spain. Nucleic acid was either cDNA or gDNA, and it came from T cells, B-cell-depleted T cells, or PBMCs.

Profiling relied on immunoSEQ multiplex PCR, and the TCRdb table lists in-frame clones only, not all of them. The sample records about 370,000 clones, approximately 93% being singletons. Participants were aged about 18 to 90 years, lived in roughly 25 US areas, and enrolled virtually. Cohort placement rested on clinical history that participants reported themselves. J lost 3 bases, V lost 7 bases, and 11 bases had no gene match. Looked up from germline, CDR1 is SNHLY and CDR2 is FYNNEI. The CDR3 length is 15 residues. Sequencing input: PBMCs or T cells enriched from blood (not recorded which). The chain links TRBV2 to TRBJ2-7; TRBD2 matches at 8 bases. This TCR derives from a woman aged 40 to 55 who had been exposed to COVID-19. As DNA, the CDR3 is TGTGCCAGCATAACTCCGGGACTAGGAGTCTACGAGCAGTACTTC. It specifies CASITPGLGVYEQYF.